The 23 T cell receptor beta chains given below trace back to one sample, sequenced in a study of shared clonotypes between healthy human individuals. The table came from immunoSEQ multiplex PCR; TCRdb's copy has only in-frame clones and leaves some out. The data show fewer than 2.5 million clones, with 93% seen just once and 0.36% held by the top ten. The sequenced sample was naive CD4+ T cells from PBMCs. The sample's subset: CD45RA+ positively selected. The receptor source for this set is a man between 18 and 35 years old in good health. Some clones in this sample may be carry-over from other donors' samples.

The V and J genes are TRBV6-5 and TRBJ1-1; no reliable D call. Trimming pared 5 bases from V and 4 bases from J, leaving 8 bases between. The CDR3 consists of 12 residues. The germline CDR1 and CDR2 sequences are MNHEY and SVGAGI. The CDR3 region has the DNA TGTGCCAGCAGTCATCCGGGCACTGAAGCTTTCTTT. This codes for CASSHPGTEAFF.

DNA of the CDR3: TGTGCCAGCAGCTTTCTTCCGGGCTATGGCTACACCTTC. The encoded protein is CASSFLPGYGYTF. This chain joins TRBV7-3 and TRBJ1-2, with D hard to call. Trimming pared 3 bases from V and 4 bases from J, leaving 9 bases between. The germline CDR1 and CDR2 sequences are SGHTA and FQGTGA. The CDR3 consists of 13 residues.

The CDR3 loop reads CASSPQGGASQPQHF. The CDR3 DNA sequence: TGTGCCAGCTCACCACAAGGGGGGGCAAGCCAGCCCCAGCATTTT. V usage is TRBV18 and J usage is TRBJ1-5; tentatively, D is TRBD1 (6 bases). This CDR3 spans 15 amino acids. Germline values: CDR1 KGHSH, CDR2 LQKENI. The ends were cut back, 1 base at V and 7 bases at J, with 14 bases in the middle.

This rearrangement joins TRBV11-1 to TRBJ1-2, with 9 nucleotides matching TRBD1. Germline assignment: CDR1 SGHAT and CDR2 FQDESV (reference sequence). The ends lost 6 bases at V and 1 base at J; junction bases unmatched: 12. The CDR3 has 17 residues. CDR3 amino acids: CASSGAGTGKNNYGYTF. DNA of the CDR3: TGTGCCAGCAGTGGCGCCGGGACAGGGAAAAATAACTATGGCTACACCTTC. Drawing the rest from reference TRBV11-1 and TRBJ1-2, the complete variable domain is EAEVAQSPRYKITEKSQAVAFWCDPISGHATLYWYRQILGQGPELLVQFQDESVVDDSQLPKDRFSAERLKGVDSTLKIQPAELGDSAMYLCASSGAGTGKNNYGYTFGSGTRLTVV.

The V gene is TRBV27, the J gene TRBJ1-4, with TRBD1 matching 9 bases. The V and J ends lost 0 bases and 8 bases, in that order; junction bases with no gene match: 4. CDR3 length equals 15 residues. The germline gives CDR1 MNHEY, CDR2 SMNVEV (reference sequence). CDR3 sequence reads: CASSLSGQGSEKLFF. CDR3 sequence (DNA): TGTGCCAGCAGTTTATCGGGACAGGGAAGCGAAAAACTGTTTTTT.

The V and J genes are TRBV4-2 and TRBJ2-6; 8 bases align to TRBD1. The CDR3 has 20 amino acids. In germline, CDR1 is LGHNA, CDR2 YNFKEQ. With 1 base clipped from V and 2 bases from J, the junction kept 13 bases outside the gene matches. This CDR3 is CASSQAIPGQVPPGANVLTF. The DNA of the CDR3 is TGTGCCAGCAGCCAAGCAATTCCGGGACAGGTCCCTCCTGGGGCCAACGTCCTGACTTTC.

Notes on this clone: This sample also contains other DNA sequences that code for the same CDR3. The rearrangement uses TRBV5-1 and TRBJ2-7; 7 nucleotides line up with TRBD2. V shed 0 bases, J shed 2 bases, and the junction held 2 bases outside the gene matches. Germline V lookup: CDR1 SGHRS, CDR2 YFSETQ. CDR3 length: 14 amino acids. The CDR3 loop is CASSLEAGAYEQYF. The CDR3, as DNA: TGCGCCAGCAGCTTGGAGGCGGGAGCCTACGAGCAGTACTTC.

A single count supports this clone. This chain connects TRBV9 to TRBJ2-1; 8 nucleotides match TRBD2. V dropped 4 bases and J dropped 3; count of bases not matched to a gene: 6. The CDR3 has 15 residues. Germline V lookup: CDR1 SGDLS, CDR2 YYNGEE. Here the CDR3 DNA reads TGTGCCAGCAGCCCTACTAGCGGAGACTACAATGAGCAGTTCTTC. As protein: CASSPTSGDYNEQFF.

V and J are TRBV28 and TRBJ2-7, with 7 nucleotides matching TRBD2. The V segment lost 5 bases and the J segment 3 bases; nucleotides outside the gene matches: 7. Germline values: CDR1 MDHEN, CDR2 SYDVKM. The CDR3 spans 14 residues. CDR3 in amino acids: CASSPPPSGYEQYF. The CDR3 nucleotides read TGTGCCAGCAGTCCTCCTCCTAGCGGCTACGAGCAGTACTTC.

The chain couples TRBV28 to TRBJ2-7; D possibly matches TRBD1 or TRBD2 (6 bases each). The germline CDR1 and CDR2 sequences are MDHEN and SYDVKM. This CDR3 spans 14 amino acids. V was pared by 4 bases and J by 3 bases, with 13 bases between. The chain's CDR3 is CASSYRGRNYEQYF. As DNA, the CDR3 is TGTGCCAGCAGTTACCGGGGGCGAAACTACGAGCAGTACTTC. The full variable domain, completed using reference TRBV28 and TRBJ2-7, is DVKVTQSSRYLVKRTGEKVFLECVQDMDHENMFWYRQDPGLGLRLIYFSYDVKMKEKGDIPEGYSVSREKKERFSLILESASTNQTSMYLCASSYRGRNYEQYFGPGTRLTVT.

The gene calls are TRBV11-2 and TRBJ2-1; D gene unclear. V was clipped by 1 base and J by 10 bases, with 14 bases between them. The length of the CDR3 is 14 residues. Germline loops: CDR1 SGHAT, CDR2 FQNNGV. This CDR3 is CASSLVTNQGEQFF. CDR3 sequence (DNA): TGTGCCAGCAGCTTAGTTACTAATCAAGGGGAGCAGTTCTTC. Using reference TRBV11-2 and TRBJ2-1 for the parts outside the CDR3, the full variable domain is EAGVAQSPRYKIIEKRQSVAFWCNPISGHATLYWYQQILGQGPKLLIQFQNNGVVDDSQLPKDRFSAERLKGVDSTLKIQPAKLEDSAVYLCASSLVTNQGEQFFGPGTRLTVL.

This clone was recorded once. The CDR3 sequence: CASSLVGAPYEQYF. Written as DNA, the CDR3 is TGTGCCAGCAGCTTAGTGGGAGCACCCTACGAGCAGTACTTC. This chain connects TRBV7-8 to TRBJ2-7, with TRBD2 as a possible D gene (5 bases). CDR3 length: 14 residues. Germline V gives CDR1 SGHVS, CDR2 FQNEAQ. The ends were cut back, 1 base at V and 2 bases at J, with 9 bases in the middle. Full variable domain (missing parts from reference TRBV7-8 and TRBJ2-7): GAGVSQSPRYKVAKRGQDVALRCDPISGHVSLFWYQQALGQGPEFLTYFQNEAQLDKSGLPSDRFFAERPEGSVSTLKIQRTQQEDSAVYLCASSLVGAPYEQYFGPGTRLTVT.

The chain carries TRBV19 and TRBJ2-5; 8 bases match TRBD1. This CDR3 spans 14 amino acids. Germline loops: CDR1 LNHDA, CDR2 SQIVND (reference sequence). V trimming: 6 bases; J trimming: 7 bases; junction bases outside the gene matches: 10. CDR3 DNA sequence: TGTGCCAGTAGCCCATCGACAGGGGCGGCGACCCAGTACTTC. Residues: CASSPSTGAATQYF.

The J gene is TRBJ2-1, the V gene TRBV7-3; TRBD2 aligns across 9 bases. V lost 1 base and J lost 9; bases outside the gene matches: 10. There are 16 residues in the CDR3. Germline V gives CDR1 SGHTA, CDR2 FQGTGA. CDR3 residues: CASSLKASGKRGEQFF. The CDR3 bases are TGTGCCAGCAGCTTAAAGGCTAGCGGGAAAAGGGGTGAGCAGTTCTTC. The complete variable domain, with remaining parts taken from reference TRBV7-3 and TRBJ2-1, reads GAGVSQTPSNKVTEKGKYVELRCDPISGHTALYWYRQSLGQGPEFLIYFQGTGAADDSGLPNDRFFAVRPEGSVSTLKIQRTERGDSAVYLCASSLKASGKRGEQFFGPGTRLTVL.

The V and J genes are TRBV28 and TRBJ1-5; D is uncertain. Trimming stripped 1 base from V and 4 bases from J, with 8 bases between. The CDR3 loop spans 14 amino acids. CDR1 is MDHEN and CDR2 is SYDVKM in the germline V gene. The CDR3 loop reads CASSLYPLNQPQHF. The CDR3, as DNA: TGTGCCAGCAGTTTATACCCTCTGAATCAGCCCCAGCATTTT.

This rearrangement joins TRBV7-3 to TRBJ2-6, with TRBD1 as a possible D gene (6 bases). V was trimmed by 3 bases and J by 0 bases, leaving 9 bases between them. This CDR3 has 16 residues. Looked up from germline, CDR1 is SGHTA and CDR2 is FQGTGA. The CDR3 DNA is TGTGCCAGCAGCTTCAGAGGGGGCTCTGGGGCCAACGTCCTGACTTTC. This encodes CASSFRGGSGANVLTF.

The chain combines TRBV5-1 with TRBJ2-5; D tentatively reads TRBD1 or TRBD2 (5 bases each). The CDR3 is 14 amino acids. Deletions cut 7 bases from V and 1 base from J, with 14 bases between. Germline loops: CDR1 SGHRS, CDR2 YFSETQ. The CDR3 nucleotides read TGCGCCAGCGGGGACCGAGGGGCCCAAGAGACCCAGTACTTC. It specifies CASGDRGAQETQYF.

V and J are TRBV2 and TRBJ1-4; D remains unclear. CDR1 is SNHLY and CDR2 is FYNNEI in the germline V gene. This CDR3 has 13 residues. V was cut by 1 base and J by 7 bases, with 7 bases left in between. CDR3 in amino acids: CASSEGDGEKLFF. CDR3 bases: TGTGCCAGCAGTGAAGGAGACGGTGAAAAACTGTTTTTT.

This chain links TRBV27 with TRBJ2-2; tentatively, D is TRBD1 or TRBD2 (6 bases each). Deletions cut 2 bases from V and 5 bases from J, with 9 bases between. Germline V gene lookup returns CDR1 MNHEY and CDR2 SMNVEV (reference sequence). CDR3 length: 14 residues. The DNA for the CDR3 is TGTGCCAGCAGTTTACGGGGGCGGACCGGGGAGCTGTTTTTT. It encodes CASSLRGRTGELFF.

The chain joins TRBV7-9 to TRBJ2-5; D is undetermined. The germline V gene encodes CDR1 SEHNR and CDR2 FQNEAQ (reference sequence). The CDR3 runs to 14 residues. V was pared by 2 bases and J by 7 bases, with 14 bases between. CDR3 sequence (DNA): TGTGCCAGCAGCTTATGGCTAGACGTAGGGACCCAGTACTTC. It specifies CASSLWLDVGTQYF.

V usage is TRBV28 and J usage is TRBJ2-3; TRBD2 agrees at 7 bases. Germline V gene lookup returns CDR1 MDHEN and CDR2 SYDVKM. CDR3 length: 12 amino acids. The J segment lost 10 bases and the V segment lost 4 bases, leaving 5 bases of the junction unmatched. In nucleotides, the CDR3 is TGTGCCAGCAGTTCCTCAGGGAGGGCGCAGTATTTT. Translated, it gives CASSSSGRAQYF.

The chain employs TRBV7-8 and TRBJ2-7; 9 bases align to TRBD1. V lost 9 bases, J lost 0 bases, and 6 bases stayed unmatched. In germline, CDR1 is SGHVS, CDR2 FQNEAQ. The CDR3 loop spans 14 amino acids. The CDR3 is CASRGTGSSYEQYF. The CDR3 DNA reads as TGTGCCAGTCGCGGGACAGGGAGCTCCTACGAGCAGTACTTC. Filled out from reference TRBV7-8 and TRBJ2-7, the complete variable domain reads GAGVSQSPRYKVAKRGQDVALRCDPISGHVSLFWYQQALGQGPEFLTYFQNEAQLDKSGLPSDRFFAERPEGSVSTLKIQRTQQEDSAVYLCASRGTGSSYEQYFGPGTRLTVT.

This sequence joins TRBV18 and TRBJ1-1; a weak D match, TRBD1 (5 bases). The V end was cut by 1 base, the J end by 4 bases, with 22 bases between. Per germline, CDR1 KGHSH and CDR2 LQKENI. This CDR3 has 18 amino acids. The CDR3 here is CASSPLYQGSNMGTEAFF. In DNA, the CDR3 is TGTGCCAGCTCACCACTGTATCAGGGCTCTAACATGGGCACTGAAGCTTTCTTT.